This T cell receptor (beta chain) derives from a study of blood T cell repertoires in COVID-19. This table comes from immunoSEQ multiplex PCR, and its TCRdb copy is limited to in-frame clones, with some not included. The table records 100,000 to 110,000 clones, about 88% of them present only once. The CDR3 is 15 amino acids. V was pared by 4 bases and J by 2 bases, with 14 bases between. From germline, CDR1 is SGHVS and CDR2 FNYEAQ. Material for sequencing was peripheral blood. The source is a man aged 30 to 45 in a cohort sampled during active COVID-19. The chain links TRBV7-6 to TRBJ2-5; possible D gene TRBD1, 6 bases. DNA for the CDR3: TGTGCCAGCAGCTCGTACCGGGACAAACAAGAGACCCAGTACTTC. Amino acids: CASSSYRDKQETQYF.